Reported below is one T cell receptor (beta chain). Its matching antigen is unknown. This sample was taken from a study of beta chain features in type 1 diabetes. Across the whole study: Healthy donors and patients showed comparable age, gender and cell yields. General study results and limits: In every one of the four CD4+ subsets, TCRB CDR3s were moderately but significantly shorter in Type 1 diabetes patients.

CD4+ naive, central memory, regulatory and stem cell-like memory subsets were isolated by sorting on CD45RO/CCR7/CD25/CD127/CD95/CD27. All of the sorted populations showed purity greater than 95%. Expressed TCRB transcripts were sequenced because the isolated RNA had all been reverse transcribed beforehand. Here immunoSEQ multiplex PCR was the method, and the copy in TCRdb shows in-frame clones only, minus some. The sample consists of about 160,000 clones, less than 10% of them appearing once. The sequenced sample consisted of central memory CD4+ T cells from blood. The source of this sequence is a young man with type 1 diabetes.

Here the CDR3 DNA reads TGTGCCAGCGGATCGATAGCGGTTTGGAACACCGGGGAGCTGTTTTTT. It translates to CASGSIAVWNTGELFF. The chain has TRBV28 and TRBJ2-2; tentative D call: TRBD2 (6 bases). Trimming took off 8 bases at V and 1 base at J, with 17 bases between the two ends. Germline CDR1 is MDHEN and CDR2 is SYDVKM. This CDR3 contains 16 residues.